This is a list of T cell receptor beta chains from one sample in a study of blood T cell repertoires in COVID-19. Sequencing used immunoSEQ multiplex PCR; TCRdb keeps in-frame clones, though not all of them. Here the sample spans roughly 350,000 clones, over 75% being singletons. Sequencing was carried out using peripheral blood. The receptors derive from a woman in her 30s with COVID-19, enrolled during active disease. The CDR3 runs from the conserved cysteine through the conserved F or W. The D gene is left open where the match is weak. Clone size is given for some rows only: seen once, a few or many times, or a class if the clone is expanded.

j_call clone_size d_call v_call cdr3_nt cdr3_aa
TRBJ1-6 - - TRBV6-5 TGTGCCAAGAGCGGGACGGAGGATAATTCACCCCTCCACTTT CAKSGTEDNSPLHF
TRBJ1-5 - TRBD1 TRBV28 TGTGCCAGCAGTCATACCGGACAGGGCCTAGGGAGCAATCAGCCCCAGCATTTT CASSHTGQGLGSNQPQHF
TRBJ2-7 - TRBD1 TRBV10-1 TGCGCCAGCAGTGACCCGGGACAGGCCGACGAGCAGTACTTC CASSDPGQADEQYF
TRBJ2-5 - TRBD1 TRBV5-1 TGCGCCAGCAGCAGGACAGGCGAGACCCAGTACTTC CASSRTGETQYF
TRBJ2-1 - - TRBV19 TGTGCCAGTTCCGGGGTCTACAATGAGCAGTTCTTC CASSGVYNEQFF
TRBJ2-7 - - TRBV21-1 TGTGCCAGCAGCAAAGCGCTGCTAGCGGGGGGAAGCTCCTACGAGCAGTACTTC CASSKALLAGGSSYEQYF
TRBJ2-6 - - TRBV3-1/TRBV3-2 TGTGCCAGCAGCCCTTGGAGGGGCTCTGGGGCCAACGTCCTGACTTTC CASSPWRGSGANVLTF
TRBJ2-1 once TRBD2 TRBV2 TGTGCCAGCAGCCCCACTAGCGGGAGAAATAATGAGCAGTTCTTC CASSPTSGRNNEQFF
TRBJ1-4 - - TRBV4-1 TGCGCCAGCAGCCAAGTGCCAGGGAGGGGAACTAATGAAAAACTGTTTTTT CASSQVPGRGTNEKLFF
TRBJ2-1 - TRBD1 TRBV5-1 TGCGCCAGCAAATACTCCGGGACAGGGGGCTTAAATGAGCAGTTCTTC CASKYSGTGGLNEQFF
TRBJ2-2 - - TRBV29-1 TGCAGCGTGACGGGTGGACGGGGCACCGGGGAGCTGTTTTTT CSVTGGRGTGELFF
TRBJ1-2 - TRBD1 TRBV19 TGTGCCAGTAGCGGACAGGGTGGGTATGGCTACACCTTC CASSGQGGYGYTF
TRBJ1-6 - - TRBV14 TGTGCCACCCATCTCGGGAGCTCCTATAATTCACCCCTCCACTTT CATHLGSSYNSPLHF
TRBJ2-2 - - TRBV18 TGTGCCAGCTCACCGCCTGACTATAACACCGGGGAGCTGTTTTTT CASSPPDYNTGELFF
TRBJ2-7 - - TRBV5-1 TGCGCCAGCAGCCCCACCGGGGGACCGCCGTACGAGCAGTACTTC CASSPTGGPPYEQYF
TRBJ2-5 - - TRBV6-5 TGTGCCAGCAGGTTTATAGGGGAAGAGACCCAGTACTTC CASRFIGEETQYF
TRBJ2-3 - TRBD2 TRBV5-6 TGTGCCAGCAGCTTGAGACTAGCGGGAGTGGGGGATACGCAGTATTTT CASSLRLAGVGDTQYF
TRBJ2-7 - TRBD2 TRBV5-6 TGTGCCAGCAGCACGGGACTAGCGGGTTGGGAGCAGTACTTC CASSTGLAGWEQYF
TRBJ2-5 - - TRBV4-3 TGCGCCAGCAGCCCCACTGGACATTTCCAAGAGACCCAGTACTTC CASSPTGHFQETQYF
TRBJ2-5 once TRBD1 TRBV28 TGTGCCAGCAGTTTACGCAGGGGGCCCGTCGTCCAAGAGACCCAGTACTTC CASSLRRGPVVQETQYF
TRBJ1-1 - TRBD1 TRBV29-1 TGCAGCGTCGAGACCGGGACAGGGGTGAACACTGAAGCTTTCTTT CSVETGTGVNTEAFF
TRBJ2-7 - - TRBV7-8 TGTGCCAGCAGCTCGGTCTACGAGCAGTACTTC CASSSVYEQYF
TRBJ2-3 - TRBD1 TRBV3-1/TRBV3-2 TGTGCCAGCAGCCTTCTACAGGGGGCAGGGACAGATACGCAGTATTTT CASSLLQGAGTDTQYF
TRBJ2-2 - - TRBV19 TGTGCCAGTAGAGTAAGGGGCGTAGACACCGGGGAGCTGTTTTTT CASRVRGVDTGELFF
TRBJ2-1 - - TRBV10-1 TGCGCCAGCAGTGAGTACCAGGGTGATAATGAGCAGTTCTTC CASSEYQGDNEQFF
TRBJ1-2 - - TRBV5-6 TGTGCCAGCAGCTTGGTACTGGGGACAACCCTGACCTTC CASSLVLGTTLTF
TRBJ2-7 - TRBD1 TRBV6-1 TGTGCCAGCAGTGGCCCCAGCGGGACAGGGCTAAGCGAGCAGTACTTC CASSGPSGTGLSEQYF
TRBJ2-1 - - TRBV7-3 TGTGCCAGCAGCTTAGGCGGAGGGCGGGCCAATGAGCAGTTCTTC CASSLGGGRANEQFF
TRBJ2-5 - - TRBV5-4 TGTGCCAGCAGCAAAGGGGGGGAAGAGACCCAGTACTTC CASSKGGEETQYF
TRBJ1-1 - - TRBV7-8 TGTGCCAGCAGGTCGCAGGTGCCGAACACTGAAGCTTTCTTT CASRSQVPNTEAFF
TRBJ2-7 few - TRBV30 TGTGCCTGGAGGTTAACCCGGGACTCCTACGAGCAGTACTTC CAWRLTRDSYEQYF
TRBJ2-3 - TRBD2 TRBV24-1 TGTGCCACCAGTGACCCCGCTAGCGGGGGCACAGATACGCAGTATTTT CATSDPASGGTDTQYF
TRBJ2-2 - TRBD1 TRBV24-1 TGTGCCACCAGTGACCGTGGACAGGGATCCACCGGGGAGCTGTTTTTT CATSDRGQGSTGELFF
TRBJ2-7 - TRBD1 TRBV5-8 TGTGCCAGCAGGTACCGGGACAGGGTTTCCGAGCAGTACTTC CASRYRDRVSEQYF
TRBJ2-3 - TRBD2 TRBV5-1 TGCGCCAGCAGTGACAGCGGGAGGTTCCCAGATACGCAGTATTTT CASSDSGRFPDTQYF
TRBJ2-5 - TRBD2 TRBV3-1/TRBV3-2 TGTGCCAGCAGCCGTTCTAACCCGGGACTAGAAGGACCAAGAAAGACCCAGTACTTC CASSRSNPGLEGPRKTQYF
TRBJ1-6 - TRBD1 TRBV5-6 TGTGCCAGCAGCAAAGATCGGGACAGGCCTAATTCACCCCTCCACTTT CASSKDRDRPNSPLHF
TRBJ1-1 - - TRBV28 TGTGCCAGCAGTTTTCTTAGGGGCGAAATTTCAATGAACACTGAAGCTTTCTTT CASSFLRGEISMNTEAFF
TRBJ2-2 - TRBD1 TRBV24-1 TGTGCCACCCGGGACAGGGAAGAAACCGGGGAGCTGTTTTTT CATRDREETGELFF
TRBJ2-7 - - TRBV5-1 TGCGCCAGCAGCTTGGTTCGGGGGGCGAGCGAGCAGTACTTC CASSLVRGASEQYF
TRBJ2-3 - TRBD2 TRBV5-6 TGTGCCAGCAGCGTGTACCTCGGGGGGGGGCTCCCAGATACGCAGTATTTT CASSVYLGGGLPDTQYF
TRBJ2-3 few - TRBV5-6 TGTGCCAGCAGCTTGGGGATGGCTCGGGGGAAAGGCACAGATACGCAGTATTTT CASSLGMARGKGTDTQYF
TRBJ1-5 - - TRBV19 TGTGCCAGTAGTCGTCGGGCGACAGCCCTCAATCAGCCCCAGCATTTT CASSRRATALNQPQHF
TRBJ1-1 - - TRBV2 TGTGCCAGCGAGGACAGACTGAACACTGAAGCTTTCTTT CASEDRLNTEAFF
TRBJ2-6 - - TRBV25-1 TGTGCCAGCAGTGACCCCCGGGAGACGAGGGCCAACGTCCTGACTTTC CASSDPRETRANVLTF
TRBJ2-6 - TRBD1 TRBV19 TGTGCCAGTATGTTGACAGGGGTTTTAATTTCTGGGGCCAACGTCCTGACTTTC CASMLTGVLISGANVLTF
TRBJ1-1 few TRBD1 TRBV18 TGTGCCAGCTCCCGGGACAGGGTGAACACTGAAGCTTTCTTT CASSRDRVNTEAFF
TRBJ2-5 - TRBD2 TRBV28 TGTGCCAGCAGTCAGGGACTAGCGGGAGGGAAGGAAGAGACCCAGTACTTC CASSQGLAGGKEETQYF
TRBJ2-3 - TRBD2 TRBV7-2 TGTGCCAGCAGCCCGGGAGGAAGAGCGGGAGGCCCACCCCTATCGCAGTATTTT CASSPGGRAGGPPLSQYF
TRBJ1-1 - - TRBV30 TGTGCCTGGGATCCCTACAGCTCGAACACTGAAGCTTTCTTT CAWDPYSSNTEAFF
TRBJ1-2 - - TRBV28 TGTGCCAGCAGTTCCCCAGGGTTTCGGGTAGCTAACTATGGCTACACCTTC CASSSPGFRVANYGYTF